This is a list of T cell receptor beta chains from one sample in a study of graft-versus-host responses after intestinal transplantation. No antigens are known for them. The data were produced by immunoSEQ multiplex PCR, yet TCRdb's version contains in-frame clones alone and is incomplete. The sample lists tens of thousands of clones, about nine tenths occurring once. The input for sequencing was unstimulated CD4+ T cells sorted from spleen or lymph node cells, taken before intestinal transplant. These receptor sequences come from a human donor who received an intestinal transplant. The CDR3 runs from the conserved cysteine through the conserved F or W. D genes are given only for firm matches. The listing skips clone size in some rows; elsewhere it reads once, few, many or a size class.

j_call d_call clone_size v_call cdr3_aa cdr3_nt
TRBJ2-1 TRBD2 once TRBV6-6 CASSYFRGSSYNEQFF TGTGCCAGCAGTTACTTCCGCGGGAGCTCCTACAATGAGCAGTTCTTC
TRBJ1-6 - - TRBV6-5 CASRQGNNSPLHF TGTGCCAGCAGACAGGGAAATAATTCACCCCTCCACTTT
TRBJ2-4 TRBD1 - TRBV29-1 CSVVTGVAKNIQYF TGCAGCGTCGTGACAGGGGTAGCCAAAAACATTCAGTACTTC
TRBJ2-7 TRBD1 - TRBV30 CAWKVGQGGSYEQYF TGTGCCTGGAAGGTGGGACAGGGAGGTTCCTACGAGCAGTACTTC
TRBJ2-7 TRBD2 - TRBV7-8 CASSLISVIGGRAYEQYF TGTGCCAGCAGCTTAATTTCAGTCATAGGAGGGAGGGCCTACGAGCAGTACTTC
TRBJ1-2 TRBD1 - TRBV19 CASGTAGYTF TGTGCCAGCGGGACAGCCGGCTACACCTTC
TRBJ2-7 TRBD2 - TRBV7-9 CASSLAGTSGEQYF TGTGCCAGCAGCTTAGCGGGGACTAGCGGCGAGCAGTACTTC
TRBJ2-5 - - TRBV19 CASSKKDSPTQYF TGTGCCAGTAGTAAAAAGGACAGCCCGACCCAGTACTTC
TRBJ1-4 - - TRBV7-9 CASSLGGLATGEKLFF TGTGCCAGCAGCTTAGGGGGCCTCGCGACTGGTGAAAAACTGTTTTTT
TRBJ1-2 - - TRBV10-3 CAISEAGGGYTF TGTGCCATCAGTGAAGCCGGAGGAGGCTACACCTTC
TRBJ1-2 TRBD1 - TRBV7-2 CASSLVQGGASGYTF TGTGCCAGCAGCTTAGTTCAAGGGGGCGCATCTGGCTACACCTTC
TRBJ2-2 TRBD2 - TRBV19 CASSLAGGPPGELFF TGTGCCAGTTCCCTAGCGGGGGGGCCTCCCGGGGAGCTGTTTTTT
TRBJ2-7 - - TRBV7-2 CASSLRGSVSYEQYF TGTGCCAGCAGCTTAAGGGGTTCGGTTTCCTACGAGCAGTACTTC
TRBJ2-7 TRBD1 - TRBV19 CASRDRGSYEQYF TGTGCCAGCCGAGACAGGGGATCCTACGAGCAGTACTTC
TRBJ2-3 TRBD2 - TRBV11-3 CASSRTGTSESDTQYF TGTGCCAGCAGCCGTACCGGGACTAGCGAGTCAGATACGCAGTATTTT
TRBJ2-7 TRBD2 - TRBV6-6 CASRSSGGAYEQYF TGTGCCAGCAGAAGTAGCGGGGGGGCCTACGAGCAGTACTTC
TRBJ1-3 TRBD1 few TRBV6-1 CASRGTGFSGNTIYF TGTGCCAGCAGGGGGACAGGGTTCTCTGGAAACACCATATATTTT
TRBJ1-2 - - TRBV14 CASSRGGGYTF TGTGCCAGCAGCCGAGGAGGAGGCTACACCTTC
TRBJ1-1 - few TRBV7-9 CASSLGGMNTEAFF TGTGCCAGCAGCTTAGGAGGCATGAACACTGAAGCTTTCTTT
TRBJ2-3 - - TRBV10-1 CASSESILTSHTQYF TGCGCCAGCAGTGAGTCGATTTTGACTAGTCATACGCAGTATTTT
TRBJ2-3 TRBD2 - TRBV5-1 CASSSGLAGGLASTDTQYF TGCGCCAGCAGCTCAGGACTAGCGGGGGGGCTAGCTAGCACAGATACGCAGTATTTT
TRBJ2-7 - - TRBV2 CASGGTAYEQYF TGTGCCAGCGGGGGGACAGCCTACGAGCAGTACTTC
TRBJ2-7 TRBD1 - TRBV6-1 CASSLGQGPYEQYF TGTGCCAGCAGTTTGGGACAGGGCCCCTACGAGCAGTACTTC
TRBJ2-1 TRBD1 - TRBV7-2 CASSEGDRGMNEQFF TGTGCCAGCAGCGAGGGGGACAGGGGAATGAATGAGCAGTTCTTC
TRBJ1-1 - - TRBV5-8 CASSLGRNTEAFF TGTGCCAGCAGCTTGGGGAGGAACACTGAAGCTTTCTTT
TRBJ2-7 - - TRBV27 CASSLIAVGEQYF TGTGCCAGCAGTTTAATCGCGGTAGGAGAGCAGTACTTC
TRBJ2-4 - - TRBV19 CASSIGKLAKNIQYF TGTGCCAGTAGTATAGGCAAGCTAGCCAAAAACATTCAGTACTTC
TRBJ2-7 TRBD1 once TRBV7-2 CASSQQGAGYEQYF TGTGCCAGCAGCCAACAGGGGGCAGGCTACGAGCAGTACTTC
TRBJ1-1 TRBD1 once TRBV6-5 CASSPRQGYTEAFF TGTGCCAGCAGTCCTCGACAGGGGTACACTGAAGCTTTCTTT
TRBJ2-1 - - TRBV10-3 CAVGRGQFYNEQFF TGTGCCGTCGGGAGGGGACAGTTTTACAATGAGCAGTTCTTC